These 31 T cell receptor beta chains came from one sample sequenced in a study of T cells in narcolepsy. Only in-frame clones appear in the TCRdb table, and some are missing; sequencing was by immunoSEQ multiplex PCR. The sample yields about 13,000 clones, about 89% seen once. Sequencing was done on a sample of CD45RA- memory CD4+ T cells from PBMCs. These receptors came from a human donor with narcolepsy.

V is TRBV7-2 and J is TRBJ2-5, with 10 bases matching TRBD2. The germline V gene encodes CDR1 SGHTA and CDR2 FQGNSA. V was clipped by 1 base and J by 6 bases; unmatched bases: 11. CDR3 length: 17 residues. DNA for the CDR3: TGTGCCAGCAGCTTAGGGACTAGCGGAGAGTTGGGAAAGACCCAGTACTTC. It translates to CASSLGTSGELGKTQYF.

The rearrangement uses TRBV5-6 and TRBJ2-3; 9 bases map to TRBD1. CDR1 SGHDT and CDR2 YYEEEE come from the germline V gene. The V gene end was trimmed by 3 bases and the J gene end by 4 bases; junction bases not matched to a gene: 9. This CDR3 is built from 16 residues. The CDR3: CASSSEDRGGSDTQYF. As DNA, the CDR3 is TGTGCCAGCAGCTCAGAGGACAGGGGAGGTTCAGATACGCAGTATTTT.

The chain joins TRBV5-1 to TRBJ2-3, with 7 bases aligning to TRBD2. Germline V gene lookup returns CDR1 SGHRS and CDR2 YFSETQ. Trimming at V came to 3 bases and at J to 2 bases, leaving 3 bases not matched to a gene. This CDR3 has 14 residues. The CDR3 here is CASSWGGYTDTQYF. DNA of the CDR3: TGCGCCAGCAGCTGGGGGGGATACACAGATACGCAGTATTTT.

CDR3 sequence (DNA): TGTGCCAGCACCGCAGGTCACAGTACTTACAATGAGCAGTTCTTC. This encodes CASTAGHSTYNEQFF. The genes are TRBV28 and TRBJ2-1; D ambiguous. V lost 7 bases to trimming and J lost 4 bases, with 17 bases between them. Germline V gives CDR1 MDHEN, CDR2 SYDVKM. This CDR3 is built from 15 residues.

CDR3 bases: TGTGCCCTGACCGGACTAGCGGGTCCGTACTCCGAGCAGTACTTC. Residues: CALTGLAGPYSEQYF. The V and J genes are TRBV30 and TRBJ2-5, with 11 bases fitting TRBD2. The J call is doubtful: the DNA matches TRBJ2-7 better. Germline CDR1 GTSNPN, CDR2 SVGIG (reference sequence). The CDR3 has 15 residues.

The chain is built from TRBV27 and TRBJ2-7, with TRBD1 matching over 9 bases. Trimming took 1 base from V and 2 from J; bases not matched to a gene: 3. CDR1 is MNHEY and CDR2 is SMNVEV in the germline V gene (reference sequence). The CDR3 runs to 15 residues. The CDR3 sequence is CASSLLGQGAYEQYF. The CDR3 DNA follows: TGTGCCAGCAGTTTATTGGGACAGGGAGCCTACGAGCAGTACTTC.

This sequence joins TRBV28 and TRBJ1-2; D is unresolved. This CDR3 contains 13 residues. Germline assignment: CDR1 MDHEN and CDR2 SYDVKM. Trimming removed 4 bases from V and 2 bases from J, with 8 bases in between. This chain's CDR3 is CASSSSRNYGYTF. CDR3 coding DNA: TGTGCCAGCAGTTCCAGCAGGAACTATGGCTACACCTTC.

V is TRBV7-3 and J is TRBJ2-1, with 8 bases identical to TRBD2. CDR1 is SGHTA, CDR2 FQGTGA, per germline. J was trimmed by 8 bases and V by 5 bases; bases with no gene match: 11. The CDR3 has 15 residues. CDR3 sequence (DNA): TGTGCCAGCAGCCTTCAGTCGGCGGGGGGACATGAGCAGTTCTTC. Translated: CASSLQSAGGHEQFF.

V and J are TRBV18 and TRBJ2-3; 8 positions match TRBD2. This CDR3 is built from 13 residues. Germline V gene lookup returns CDR1 KGHSH and CDR2 LQKENI. Germline trimming cut 6 bases from V and 1 base from J; bases unmatched to any gene: 0. The DNA for the CDR3 is TGTGCCAGCTCGACTAGCGGCACAGATACGCAGTATTTT. Amino acids: CASSTSGTDTQYF.

This rearrangement joins TRBV5-6 to TRBJ2-3; 10 nucleotides line up with TRBD2. The ends lost 0 bases at V and 0 bases at J; junction bases unmatched: 1. Germline V gene data show CDR1 as SGHDT and CDR2 as YYEEEE. The CDR3 extends over 16 amino acids. CDR3 coding DNA: TGTGCCAGCAGCTTGGGAGCGGGAGGGAGCACAGATACGCAGTATTTT. Its protein product is CASSLGAGGSTDTQYF.

The chain links TRBV28 to TRBJ2-7; weak D call: TRBD2 (5 bases). The V gene lost 5 bases and the J gene lost 9 bases, with 17 bases spanning the gap. The germline V gene encodes CDR1 MDHEN and CDR2 SYDVKM. CDR3 length: 13 residues. The CDR3 coding sequence is TGTGCCAGCAGTGCGGGCAACCCCAGGTCGCAGTACTTC. Its protein is CASSAGNPRSQYF. Together with reference TRBV28 and TRBJ2-7, the CDR3 gives the full variable domain: DVKVTQSSRYLVKRTGEKVFLECVQDMDHENMFWYRQDPGLGLRLIYFSYDVKMKEKGDIPEGYSVSREKKERFSLILESASTNQTSMYLCASSAGNPRSQYFGPGTRLTVT.

The chain uses TRBV30 and TRBJ2-7, with TRBD2 as a possible D gene (5 bases). The CDR3 runs to 12 residues. Germline V CDR1 and CDR2: GTSNPN, SVGIG (reference sequence). The germline V and J ends were trimmed by 8 bases and 6 bases, with 17 bases remaining between them. CDR3 residues: CALPRGRSEQYF. The CDR3 coding sequence is TGTGCCCTGCCCAGAGGGCGTAGCGAGCAGTACTTC.

The chain links TRBV11-2 to TRBJ1-1; D is unresolved. The ends were cut back, 5 bases at V and 8 bases at J, with 15 bases in the middle. The CDR3 length is 13 residues. Germline V lookup: CDR1 SGHAT, CDR2 FQNNGV. The CDR3, as DNA: TGTGCCAGCAGCCGAGATTTGTCTTTGGAAGCTTTCTTT. It is translated as CASSRDLSLEAFF.

The J gene is TRBJ2-3, the V gene TRBV2; 10 bases match TRBD2. The germline gives CDR1 SNHLY, CDR2 FYNNEI. Germline trimming cut 2 bases from V and 5 bases from J; bases unmatched to any gene: 10. The CDR3 loop spans 17 amino acids. DNA for the CDR3: TGTGCCAGCAGTGAAAATCCCAGCGGGAGGGCTAAAGATACGCAGTATTTT. Its protein product is CASSENPSGRAKDTQYF.

The rearrangement joins TRBV28 to TRBJ1-2; no clear D gene. Germline V gene data show CDR1 as MDHEN and CDR2 as SYDVKM. The CDR3 length is 13 residues. The V and J ends lost 3 bases and 8 bases respectively, with 13 bases between them. The chain's CDR3 is CASSFGVLGGYTF. DNA for the CDR3: TGTGCCAGCAGTTTCGGGGTATTGGGAGGCTACACCTTC.

This clone was seen more than once but under ten times. This sequence joins TRBV19 and TRBJ2-2; 11 bases map to TRBD2. V shed 3 bases and J 5 bases; nucleotides not matched to a gene: 11. The CDR3 spans 18 residues. Looked up from germline, CDR1 is LNHDA and CDR2 is SQIVND (reference sequence). CDR3 sequence (DNA): TGTGCCAGTAGTATTTTTATCGGACTAGCGGGTTCAACCGGGGAGCTGTTTTTT. Translation gives CASSIFIGLAGSTGELFF.

As concerns this clone: This CDR3 fails to terminate in the conserved phenylalanine or tryptophan, so it likely reflects a read error. It is unclear where the CDR3 begins or ends on the DNA, so no DNA is shown, and the CDR3 is as TCRdb lists it. The chain carries TRBV23-1 and TRBJ2-7; the table's D call, TRBD1, has no DNA check behind it. TRBV23-1 belongs to the ORF category, with a function that is uncertain. Ends included, the CDR3 has 12 residues. CDR3 residues: CASSQSLAGYPC.

The CDR3 protein is CASTTETQGKQETQYF. The DNA of the CDR3 is TGTGCCAGCACCACCGAGACTCAGGGAAAGCAAGAGACCCAGTACTTC. This chain links TRBV5-6 with TRBJ2-5; possibly TRBD1 for D (5 bases). The V gene lost 6 bases and the J gene lost 2 bases, with 20 bases spanning the gap. CDR3 length: 16 residues. The V gene's germline CDR1 is SGHDT and CDR2 YYEEEE.

This clone was recorded once. The chain joins TRBV7-2 to TRBJ1-2; D not certain. The CDR3 length is 14 residues. Trimming shortened V by 4 bases and J by 0 bases, and 9 bases separated the two germline ends. The V gene's germline CDR1 is SGHTA and CDR2 FQGNSA. The DNA of the CDR3 is TGTGCCAGCAGCTCCGCAGGCGCTAACTATGGCTACACCTTC. It translates to CASSSAGANYGYTF.

This chain links TRBV9 with TRBJ1-4; 11 nucleotides agree with TRBD1. After removal of 3 bases from V and 10 bases from J, the junction contained 5 bases not matched to a gene. Germline V gives CDR1 SGDLS, CDR2 YYNGEE. The CDR3 is 14 amino acids. CDR3 region: CASSARDRGRKLFF. The CDR3 bases are TGTGCCAGCAGCGCCCGGGACAGGGGGAGAAAACTGTTTTTT.

In its sample, this clone was seen once. This chain joins TRBV18 and TRBJ2-3; 7 bases map to TRBD1. Germline V gene lookup returns CDR1 KGHSH and CDR2 LQKENI. The ends lost 6 bases at V and 6 bases at J; junction bases unmatched: 9. The CDR3 sequence is 14 residues long. CDR3 amino acids: CASSPRQGADTQYF. Here the CDR3 DNA reads TGTGCCAGCTCCCCGCGACAGGGAGCGGATACGCAGTATTTT.

The J gene is TRBJ1-5, the V gene TRBV30, with TRBD1 matching over 10 bases. The CDR3 spans 15 residues. Per the germline V gene, CDR1 is GTSNPN and CDR2 is SVGIG (reference sequence). V gave up 4 bases and J gave up 2 bases; unmatched junction bases: 5. CDR3: CAWNSGTGGNQPQHF. CDR3 coding DNA: TGTGCCTGGAACTCTGGGACAGGGGGCAATCAGCCCCAGCATTTT. The whole variable domain, filled in from reference TRBV30 and TRBJ1-5, reads SQTIHQWPATLVQPVGSPLSLECTVEGTSNPNLYWYRQAAGRGLQLLFYSVGIGQISSEVPQNLSASRPQDRQFILSSKKLLLSDSGFYLCAWNSGTGGNQPQHFGDGTRLSIL.

V gene TRBV7-6 combines with J gene TRBJ1-1; tentative D call: TRBD1 (6 bases). Germline V gene lookup returns CDR1 SGHVS and CDR2 FNYEAQ. The germline V and J ends were trimmed by 4 bases and 0 bases, with 12 bases remaining between them. The CDR3 sequence is 15 residues long. CDR3 protein: CASSSRTEMNTEAFF. The CDR3 nucleotides are TGTGCCAGCAGCTCCCGGACAGAGATGAACACTGAAGCTTTCTTT.

V usage is TRBV6-5 and J usage is TRBJ1-4; 9 bases match TRBD1. V lost 6 bases and J lost 13; bases outside the gene matches: 15. This CDR3 has 15 amino acids. CDR1 is MNHEY, CDR2 SVGAGI, per germline. For the CDR3, the DNA is TGTGCCAGCAGAAAGACAGGGGGTTCGCCGGGGGGACTGTTTTTT. Amino acids: CASRKTGGSPGGLFF.

The J gene is TRBJ2-3, the V gene TRBV11-3; TRBD2 aligns across 7 bases. CDR1 is SGHNT and CDR2 is YENEEA in the germline V gene. V lost 5 bases to trimming and J lost 3 bases; unmatched junction nucleotides: 8. The CDR3 is made up of 15 amino acids. The CDR3 DNA reads as TGTGCCAGCAGCGGAGGCGGGAGTTTGACAGATACGCAGTATTTT. Residues: CASSGGGSLTDTQYF.

The gene calls are TRBV28 and TRBJ1-2, with a weak D call TRBD1 (5 bases). In germline, CDR1 is MDHEN, CDR2 SYDVKM. V shed 9 bases and J shed 4 bases, with 15 bases lying between them. CDR3 length equals 13 residues. The CDR3 loop reads CASGSDSPYGYTF. DNA for the CDR3: TGTGCCAGTGGGTCAGACAGCCCCTATGGCTACACCTTC.

The rearrangement uses TRBV5-4 and TRBJ2-1, with TRBD2 matching 10 bases. CDR1 and CDR2 from the germline V gene are SGHNT and YYREEE (reference sequence). V was pared by 3 bases and J by 9 bases, with 12 bases of the junction left unmatched. The CDR3 sequence is 16 residues long. CDR3 sequence reads: CASSYPRSGRAGEQFF. The CDR3 coding sequence is TGTGCCAGCAGCTACCCGCGGAGCGGGAGGGCCGGTGAGCAGTTCTTC. Drawing the rest from reference TRBV5-4 and TRBJ2-1, the complete variable domain is ETGVTQSPTHLIKTRGQQVTLRCSSQSGHNTVSWYQQALGQGPQFIFQYYREEENGRGNFPPRFSGLQFPNYSSELNVNALELDDSALYLCASSYPRSGRAGEQFFGPGTRLTVL.

The rearrangement uses TRBV6-4 and TRBJ2-5; 7 nucleotides align to TRBD2. The CDR3 is 15 residues long. V lost 6 bases and J lost 1; bases outside the gene matches: 8. Germline V lookup: CDR1 MRHNA, CDR2 SNTAGT. The CDR3 region has the DNA TGTGCCAGCAGCGGTATAGCGGGCCCCCAAGAGACCCAGTACTTC. Translation: CASSGIAGPQETQYF.

V is TRBV10-3 and J is TRBJ2-1; D might be TRBD1 (6 bases). V was clipped by 5 bases and J by 6 bases, with 17 bases between them. The germline V gene has CDR1 ENHRY and CDR2 SYGVKD. The CDR3 length is 15 residues. CDR3 residues: CAISRQVLLLNEQFF. In DNA, the CDR3 is TGTGCCATCAGTCGACAGGTCTTGCTTCTCAATGAGCAGTTCTTC.

Details on this clone: The junction departs from germline at one end; a sequencing error may be responsible. The chain carries TRBV13 and TRBJ2-7; D call uncertain. Germline V gene sequence: CDR1 PRHDT, CDR2 FYEKMQ (reference sequence). The length of the CDR3 is 13 residues. For the CDR3, the DNA is TGTGCCAGCAGCTTAGGACTCCTGTCTCCAAGTAACTTC. Its translation is CASSLGLLSPSNF.

CDR3: CASSSTGGRWKTQYF. CDR3 coding DNA: TGTGCCAGCAGCTCGACAGGGGGCAGATGGAAGACCCAGTACTTC. V usage is TRBV28 and J usage is TRBJ2-5; the match to TRBD1 covers 10 bases. This CDR3 spans 15 amino acids. Trimming removed 6 bases from V and 6 bases from J; junction bases left unmatched: 10. Looked up from germline, CDR1 is MDHEN and CDR2 is SYDVKM.